This T cell receptor (beta chain) was found in a study of response to subunit inactivated influenza vaccine. Each CDR3 protein gets one entry after TCRdb re-called the RT-PCR reads with MiXCR. The data show over 650,000 distinct CDR3 sequences, roughly 18% seen once. This clonotype has just a few counts. The antigen remains undetermined. Notes on the study in general: It was suggested by the authors that few new T cells are recruited by each seasonal influenza vaccination.

With 0 bases removed from V and 0 bases from J, the gap between germline ends came to 11 bases. The CDR3 is 16 amino acids. CDR1 SGHRS and CDR2 YFSETQ come from the germline V gene. Sequenced material: PBMCs from blood, taken 5 days after vaccination. The gene calls are TRBV5-1 and TRBJ2-3; a weak D match, TRBD1 (5 bases). This clonotype was sampled from a man aged 50 to 59 who received an inactivated influenza vaccine. CDR3 bases: TGCGCCAGCAGCTTGGGTCAGGGAAAAAGCACAGATACGCAGTATTTT. Amino acid sequence: CASSLGQGKSTDTQYF.